The 28 T cell receptor beta chains reported below all come from one sample, sequenced in a study of spatial heterogeneity in lung cancer. Study-wide findings and caveats: Tumors with more nonsynonymous mutations had more expanded intratumoral alpha and beta TCRs.

Time point of the sample: sample taken at primary tumor resection. TCRdb called the 5' RACE reads again in MiXCR, with one record for every CDR3 protein. The sample lists about 10,000 distinct CDR3 sequences; roughly 50% were seen once. No antigen is known for these receptors. This specimen consisted of lung tumor tissue, obtained at surgery. The receptors originated from a female donor with early-stage non-small cell lung cancer.

The sample holds a few counts of this clonotype. V gene TRBV5-4 combines with J gene TRBJ2-5, with D perhaps TRBD1 or TRBD2 (5 bases each). Germline CDR1 and CDR2: SGHNT and YYREEE (reference sequence). This CDR3 contains 16 residues. The V end lost 3 bases, the J end lost 5 bases, and 20 bases lay between the germline ends. The CDR3 sequence: CASSYLSGTKEETQYF. CDR3 bases: TGTGCCAGCAGCTATCTTTCAGGGACGAAGGAGGAGACCCAGTACTTC. Full variable domain (missing parts from reference TRBV5-4 and TRBJ2-5): ETGVTQSPTHLIKTRGQQVTLRCSSQSGHNTVSWYQQALGQGPQFIFQYYREEENGRGNFPPRFSGLQFPNYSSELNVNALELDDSALYLCASSYLSGTKEETQYFGPGTRLLVL.

The chain combines TRBV7-2 with TRBJ2-3; D is tentatively TRBD1 or TRBD2 (5 bases each). CDR3 length equals 14 residues. Germline values: CDR1 SGHTA, CDR2 FQGNSA. V shed 5 bases and J shed 2 bases, with 11 bases lying between them. The CDR3 region is CASSHGDPTDTQYF. CDR3 DNA: TGTGCCAGCAGCCACGGGGACCCCACAGATACGCAGTATTTT.

The CDR3 region is CASRRTGLGTEAFF. DNA of the CDR3: TGTGCCAGCAGACGGACAGGCCTGGGGACTGAAGCTTTCTTT. The V call is TRBV28, the J call TRBJ1-1, with TRBD1 matching 7 bases. With 6 bases clipped from V and 5 bases from J, the junction kept 9 bases outside the gene matches. Germline loops: CDR1 MDHEN, CDR2 SYDVKM. The CDR3 contains 14 residues.

There are a few counts of this clonotype. The DNA of the CDR3 is TGTGCCAGCACCCTAGATTGGGGTGAAGCTTTCTTT. As protein: CASTLDWGEAFF. This rearrangement joins TRBV7-9 to TRBJ1-1, with unresolved D. V lost 7 bases and J lost 7, with 13 bases in between. This CDR3 comprises 12 residues. Germline V gene data show CDR1 as SEHNR and CDR2 as FQNEAQ (reference sequence).

V usage is TRBV12-3 or TRBV12-4 and J usage is TRBJ1-5; D is uncertain. V lost 4 bases and J lost 9, with 4 bases in between. This CDR3 has 10 amino acids. Here the CDR3 reads CASSSTPQHF. CDR3 nucleotides: TGTGCCAGCAGTTCTACGCCCCAGCATTTT.

The chain couples TRBV6-6 to TRBJ1-1; no reliable D call. CDR1 and CDR2 (germline): MNHNY, SVGAGI (reference sequence). CDR3 length equals 14 residues. The V end was cut by 0 bases, the J end by 5 bases, with 10 bases between. In nucleotides, the CDR3 is TGTGCCAGCAGTTACTCTCCCAGGAAGACTGAAGCTTTCTTT. The encoded protein is CASSYSPRKTEAFF.

A remark on this clonotype: Mismatch with germline at one junction end may stem from a read error. The rearrangement uses TRBV19 and TRBJ2-3; possible D gene TRBD1, 6 bases. The germline gives CDR1 LNHDA, CDR2 SQIVND (reference sequence). This CDR3 has 14 amino acids. The chain's CDR3 is CASSRTATTDTRYF. In DNA, the CDR3 is TGTGCCAGTAGTAGGACAGCAACCACAGATACGCGGTATTTT.

This sequence joins TRBV20-1 and TRBJ2-1, with 9 nucleotides matching TRBD2. The CDR3 is made up of 16 amino acids. J was trimmed by 1 base and V by 8 bases; bases with no gene match: 12. CDR1 and CDR2 (germline): DFQATT, SNEGSKA (reference sequence). DNA for the CDR3: TGCAGTACCTTCGGGTTAGCGGGGGTATCCTACAATGAGCAGTTCTTC. Its translation is CSTFGLAGVSYNEQFF.

This clonotype was counted between two and nine times. The genes are TRBV6-5 and TRBJ2-1, with 7 bases that match TRBD2. This CDR3 is 18 amino acids long. Germline CDR1 reads MNHEY; CDR2 reads SVGAGI. The trim removed 6 bases at V and 0 bases at J, leaving 14 bases unmatched. CDR3 region: CASSRKILALGSYNEQFF. DNA for the CDR3: TGTGCCAGCAGCAGAAAAATACTAGCGCTTGGCTCCTACAATGAGCAGTTCTTC.

The gene calls are TRBV7-2 and TRBJ2-5, with TRBD2 matching over 7 bases. The germline V gene encodes CDR1 SGHTA and CDR2 FQGNSA. Unmatched junction bases numbered 9, after V lost 5 bases and J lost 0 bases. The CDR3 has 16 residues. The CDR3, as DNA: TGTGCCAGCAGCGCCCAGCCCGGGAGGTACCAAGAGACCCAGTACTTC. Its translation is CASSAQPGRYQETQYF.

The rearrangement joins TRBV12-3 or TRBV12-4 to TRBJ1-5; a possible D gene is TRBD1 (5 bases). V lost 6 bases and J 2 bases, leaving 14 bases between the germline ends. CDR3 length equals 15 residues. This chain's CDR3 is CASRQGPAGNQPQHF. CDR3 in DNA: TGTGCCAGCAGGCAGGGACCGGCGGGCAATCAGCCCCAGCATTTT.

By frequency in the sample, this clonotype is medium-sized. V is TRBV12-3 or TRBV12-4 and J is TRBJ2-2; unclear D gene. V was clipped by 3 bases and J by 6 bases, with 8 bases between them. The CDR3 is 13 amino acids. The CDR3 sequence is CASSFMGPGELFF. The CDR3 DNA reads as TGTGCCAGCAGTTTTATGGGCCCCGGGGAGCTGTTTTTT.

Comments on this clonotype: One end of the junction varies from germline; a read error may be responsible. The chain is built from TRBV28 and TRBJ2-7; D may correspond to TRBD1 or TRBD2 (5 bases each). Germline V gene sequence: CDR1 MDHEN, CDR2 SYDVKM. The CDR3 is 12 amino acids. CDR3 region: CASSPTPGRTDF. The CDR3 nucleotides are TGTGCCAGCAGTCCTACTCCGGGGCGTACGGACTTC.

Remarks on this clonotype: Germline is not matched at one junction end, which may reflect a read error. The rearrangement joins TRBV20-1 to TRBJ2-1, with 7 bases fitting TRBD1. Looked up from germline, CDR1 is DFQATT and CDR2 is SNEGSKA (reference sequence). The CDR3 is made up of 13 amino acids. The CDR3 here is CSARGQDRNEQFF. CDR3 in DNA: TGCAGTGCCAGAGGACAGGATCGGAATGAGCAGTTCTTC.

This clonotype showed up just a few times. The chain uses TRBV6-5 and TRBJ1-6; D unclear. Between the trimmed V and J ends, which lost 4 bases and 10 bases, there was a span of 11 bases. The germline V gene has CDR1 MNHEY and CDR2 SVGAGI. This CDR3 is built from 13 residues. The CDR3 sequence: CASSSGGISPLHF. In nucleotides, the CDR3 is TGTGCCAGCAGTTCGGGCGGAATCTCACCCCTCCACTTT.

This clonotype appeared a few times. The J gene is TRBJ2-6, the V gene TRBV6-5, with TRBD1 as a possible D gene (6 bases). Trimming took off 8 bases at V and 2 bases at J, with 13 bases between the two ends. CDR3 size: 15 residues. In germline, CDR1 is MNHEY, CDR2 SVGAGI. CDR3 sequence (DNA): TGTGCCAGCTCCCAGGGGATTACTGGGGCCAACGTCCTGACTTTC. Protein product: CASSQGITGANVLTF.

This clonotype was seen only once. The genes are TRBV7-3 and TRBJ1-1; D gene uncertain. The CDR3 covers 13 residues. Trimming cost V 1 base and J 3 bases, with 6 bases left between them. Germline loops: CDR1 SGHTA, CDR2 FQGTGA. The CDR3 region is CASSLNGDTEAFF. The CDR3 bases are TGTGCCAGCAGCTTAAACGGGGACACTGAAGCTTTCTTT. The full variable domain, with the rest looked up from reference TRBV7-3 and TRBJ1-1, is GAGVSQTPSNKVTEKGKYVELRCDPISGHTALYWYRQSLGQGPEFLIYFQGTGAADDSGLPNDRFFAVRPEGSVSTLKIQRTERGDSAVYLCASSLNGDTEAFFGQGTRLTVV.

The chain carries TRBV4-3 and TRBJ2-2; TRBD2 might be the D (6 bases). The germline gives CDR1 LGHNA, CDR2 YSLEER. The CDR3 spans 16 residues. The V and J ends lost 0 bases and 4 bases respectively, with 12 bases between them. The CDR3: CASSQERRGSTGELFF. In DNA, the CDR3 is TGCGCCAGCAGCCAAGAACGGCGGGGTAGCACCGGGGAGCTGTTTTTT.

The rearrangement uses TRBV5-1 and TRBJ1-4; tentative D call: TRBD1 (5 bases). CDR1 and CDR2 from the germline V gene are SGHRS and YFSETQ. Trimming cost V 4 bases and J 6 bases, with 16 bases left between them. CDR3 length: 15 residues. The CDR3 DNA reads TGCGCCAGCAGCAGGAACGGGGCGACCGATGAAAAACTGTTTTTT. Translated, it gives CASSRNGATDEKLFF.

V is TRBV29-1 and J is TRBJ2-5; TRBD2 might be the D (6 bases). This CDR3 region has 12 residues. In germline, CDR1 is SQVTM, CDR2 ANQGSEA. Trimming shortened V by 8 bases and J by 4 bases, and 14 bases separated the two germline ends. CDR3 DNA sequence: TGCAGCTGGGGAGGAGCCGGAGAGACCCAGTACTTC. The encoded protein is CSWGGAGETQYF.

This rearrangement joins TRBV5-1 to TRBJ2-3, with 8 bases identical to TRBD2. Germline V CDR1 and CDR2: SGHRS, YFSETQ. V dropped 3 bases and J dropped 4; count of bases not matched to a gene: 4. The CDR3 is 14 residues long. The CDR3 protein is CASSSGGGADTQYF. CDR3 coding DNA: TGCGCCAGCAGCTCCGGGGGGGGCGCAGATACGCAGTATTTT.

This CDR3 reads CAISQRGGSNQPQHF. The CDR3 region has the DNA TGTGCCATCAGTCAAAGGGGGGGGAGCAATCAGCCCCAGCATTTT. The chain combines TRBV10-3 with TRBJ1-5; D is perhaps TRBD1 (6 bases). V dropped 5 bases and J dropped 1 base, with 12 bases sitting between them. CDR3 length equals 15 residues. CDR1 ENHRY and CDR2 SYGVKD come from the germline V gene.

This clonotype has just one count. The CDR3 is CASSDVYGYTF. The CDR3 nucleotides are TGTGCCAGCTCGGACGTCTATGGCTACACCTTC. The chain joins TRBV6-5 to TRBJ1-2; D gene uncertain. This CDR3 has 11 amino acids. Germline lookup yields CDR1 MNHEY and CDR2 SVGAGI. V was pared by 8 bases and J by 4 bases, with 8 bases between.

A few counts support this clonotype. V and J are TRBV13 and TRBJ2-3; 7 bases are a match to TRBD2. The germline gives CDR1 PRHDT, CDR2 FYEKMQ (reference sequence). The CDR3 loop spans 15 amino acids. The junction had 9 bases not matched to a gene; V was cut back by 4 bases and J by 5 bases. DNA for the CDR3: TGTGCCAGCAGCTCTGGACTAGTGGATGGAGATACGCAGTATTTT. As protein: CASSSGLVDGDTQYF.

The rearrangement joins TRBV20-1 to TRBJ2-5, with D tentatively TRBD1 or TRBD2 (6 bases each). CDR3 length equals 13 residues. Germline CDR1 DFQATT, CDR2 SNEGSKA (reference sequence). The V gene lost 6 bases and the J gene lost 1 base, with 12 bases spanning the gap. The DNA for the CDR3 is TGCAGTGCACCGGGGGCTTTCCAAGAGACCCAGTACTTC. Its protein is CSAPGAFQETQYF.

V and J are TRBV10-3 and TRBJ2-3; 9 nucleotides align to TRBD2. Germline values: CDR1 ENHRY, CDR2 SYGVKD. With 10 bases clipped from V and 4 bases from J, the junction kept 12 bases outside the gene matches. The CDR3 has 15 amino acids. The chain's CDR3 is CATSIAGAPSDTQYF. For the CDR3, the DNA is TGTGCCACCTCTATAGCGGGGGCCCCATCAGATACGCAGTATTTT.

This chain joins TRBV20-1 and TRBJ1-4; D call uncertain. This CDR3 contains 13 residues. Trimming stripped 6 bases from V and 8 bases from J, with 16 bases between. In germline, CDR1 is DFQATT, CDR2 SNEGSKA (reference sequence). The CDR3 is CSASPGLGEKLFF. The CDR3 region has the DNA TGCAGTGCCTCACCTGGGCTAGGGGAAAAACTGTTTTTT.

This sequence joins TRBV5-4 and TRBJ1-1; no clear D gene. The CDR3 is made up of 14 amino acids. Trimming cost V 4 bases and J 1 base, with 11 bases left between them. Germline assignment: CDR1 SGHNT and CDR2 YYREEE (reference sequence). The CDR3 sequence: CASSRGLQNTEAFF. In DNA form, the CDR3 reads TGTGCCAGCAGCCGAGGACTTCAGAACACTGAAGCTTTCTTT.